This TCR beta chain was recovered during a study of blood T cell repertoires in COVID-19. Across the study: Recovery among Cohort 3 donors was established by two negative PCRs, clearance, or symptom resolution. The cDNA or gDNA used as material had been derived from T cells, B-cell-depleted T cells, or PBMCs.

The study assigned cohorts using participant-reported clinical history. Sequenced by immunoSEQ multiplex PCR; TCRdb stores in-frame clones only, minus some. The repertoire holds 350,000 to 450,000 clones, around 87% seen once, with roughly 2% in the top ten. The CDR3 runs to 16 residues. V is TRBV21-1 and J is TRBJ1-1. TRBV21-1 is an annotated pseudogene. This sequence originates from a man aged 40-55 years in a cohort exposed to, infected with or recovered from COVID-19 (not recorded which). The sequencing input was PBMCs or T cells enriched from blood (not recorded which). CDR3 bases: TGTGCCAGCGTCTCCGGGAGCAAGATGGTGGGCACTGAAGCTTTCTTT. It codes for CASVSGSKMVGTEAFF.